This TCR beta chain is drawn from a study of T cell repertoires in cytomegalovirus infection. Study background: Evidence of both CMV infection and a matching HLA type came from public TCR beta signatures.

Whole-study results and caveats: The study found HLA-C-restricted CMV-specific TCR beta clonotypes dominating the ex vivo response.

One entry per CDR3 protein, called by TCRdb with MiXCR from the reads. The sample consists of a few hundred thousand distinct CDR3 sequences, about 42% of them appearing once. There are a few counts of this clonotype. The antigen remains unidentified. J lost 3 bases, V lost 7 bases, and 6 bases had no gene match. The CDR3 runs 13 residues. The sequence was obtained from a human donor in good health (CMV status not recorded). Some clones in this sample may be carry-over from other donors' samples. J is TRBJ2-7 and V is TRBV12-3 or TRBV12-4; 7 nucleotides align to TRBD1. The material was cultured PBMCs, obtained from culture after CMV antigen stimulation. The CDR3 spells CASKGAGVYEQYF. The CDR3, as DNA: TGTGCCAGCAAGGGGGCCGGAGTCTACGAGCAGTACTTC.